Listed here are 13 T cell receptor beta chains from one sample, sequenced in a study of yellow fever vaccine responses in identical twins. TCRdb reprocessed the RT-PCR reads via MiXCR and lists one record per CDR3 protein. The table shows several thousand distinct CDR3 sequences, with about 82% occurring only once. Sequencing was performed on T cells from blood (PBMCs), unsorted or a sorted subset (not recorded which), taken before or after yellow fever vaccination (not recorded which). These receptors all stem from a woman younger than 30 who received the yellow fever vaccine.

CDR3 bases: TGTGCCAGCAGTATATCGACTAGCGGGAGTTATGATGAGCAGTTCTTC. Its protein product is CASSISTSGSYDEQFF. The chain recombines TRBV28 with TRBJ2-1; the match to TRBD2 covers 12 bases. The CDR3 is 16 residues long. The germline CDR1 and CDR2 sequences are MDHEN and SYDVKM. Losses at the gene ends were 5 bases for V and 8 bases for J; bases not matched to a gene: 10.

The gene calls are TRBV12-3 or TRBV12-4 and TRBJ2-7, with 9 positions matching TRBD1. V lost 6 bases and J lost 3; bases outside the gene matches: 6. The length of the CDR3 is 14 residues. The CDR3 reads CASRGQGGNYEQYF. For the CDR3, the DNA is TGTGCCAGCAGGGGACAGGGCGGAAACTACGAGCAGTACTTC.

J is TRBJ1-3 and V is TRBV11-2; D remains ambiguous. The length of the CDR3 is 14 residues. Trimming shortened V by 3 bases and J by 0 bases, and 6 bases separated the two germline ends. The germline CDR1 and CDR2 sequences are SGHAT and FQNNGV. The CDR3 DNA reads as TGTGCCAGCAGCTTCGGCGCCTCTGGAAACACCATATATTTT. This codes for CASSFGASGNTIYF.

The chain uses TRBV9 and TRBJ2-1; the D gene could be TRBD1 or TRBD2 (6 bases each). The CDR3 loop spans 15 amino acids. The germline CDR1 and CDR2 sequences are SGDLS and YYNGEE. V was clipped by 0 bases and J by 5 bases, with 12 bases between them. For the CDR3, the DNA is TGTGCCAGCAGCGTAGTTCTGGGGGGCCACAATGAGCAGTTCTTC. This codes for CASSVVLGGHNEQFF.

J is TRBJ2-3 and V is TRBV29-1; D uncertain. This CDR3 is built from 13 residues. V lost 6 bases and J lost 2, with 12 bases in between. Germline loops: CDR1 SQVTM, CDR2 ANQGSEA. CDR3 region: CSVPQGSTDTQYF. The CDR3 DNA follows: TGCAGCGTGCCCCAAGGCTCCACAGATACGCAGTATTTT.

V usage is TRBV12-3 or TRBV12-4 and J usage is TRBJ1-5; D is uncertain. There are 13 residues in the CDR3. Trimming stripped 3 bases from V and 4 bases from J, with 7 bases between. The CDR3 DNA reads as TGTGCCAGCAGTTTCCTGGGGAATCAGCCCCAGCATTTT. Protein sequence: CASSFLGNQPQHF.

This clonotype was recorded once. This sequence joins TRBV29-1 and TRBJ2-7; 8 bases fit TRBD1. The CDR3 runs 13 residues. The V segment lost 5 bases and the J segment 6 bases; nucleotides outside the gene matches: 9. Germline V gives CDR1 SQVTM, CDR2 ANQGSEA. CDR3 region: CSVKRTGSPEQYF. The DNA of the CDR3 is TGCAGCGTTAAACGGACAGGGTCTCCCGAGCAGTACTTC.

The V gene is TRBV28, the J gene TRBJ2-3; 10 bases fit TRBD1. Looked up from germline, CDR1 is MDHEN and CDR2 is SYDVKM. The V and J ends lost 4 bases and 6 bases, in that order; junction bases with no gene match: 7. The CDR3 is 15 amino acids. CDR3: CASSSYRTGGDTQYF. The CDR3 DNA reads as TGTGCCAGCAGTTCCTATCGGACAGGGGGGGATACGCAGTATTTT.

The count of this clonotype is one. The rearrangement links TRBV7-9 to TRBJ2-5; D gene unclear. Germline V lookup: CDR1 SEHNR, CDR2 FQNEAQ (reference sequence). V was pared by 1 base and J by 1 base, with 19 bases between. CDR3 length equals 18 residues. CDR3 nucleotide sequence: TGTGCCAGCAGCTTAGTGTATGGCAGGTTGATCCGCCAAGAGACCCAGTACTTC. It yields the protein CASSLVYGRLIRQETQYF.

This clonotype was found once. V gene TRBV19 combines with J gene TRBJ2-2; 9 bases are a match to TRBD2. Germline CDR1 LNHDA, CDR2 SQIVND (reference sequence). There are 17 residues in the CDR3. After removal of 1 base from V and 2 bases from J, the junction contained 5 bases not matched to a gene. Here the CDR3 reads CASSIASGAVNTGELFF. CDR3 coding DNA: TGTGCCAGTAGTATAGCTAGCGGGGCCGTTAACACCGGGGAGCTGTTTTTT.

The CDR3 reads CSVTVNTDTQYF. CDR3 nucleotides: TGCAGCGTCACGGTTAACACAGATACGCAGTATTTT. The rearrangement uses TRBV29-1 and TRBJ2-3; no clear D. CDR3 length equals 12 residues. Germline V CDR1 and CDR2: SQVTM, ANQGSEA. V lost 6 bases and J 2 bases, leaving 9 bases between the germline ends.

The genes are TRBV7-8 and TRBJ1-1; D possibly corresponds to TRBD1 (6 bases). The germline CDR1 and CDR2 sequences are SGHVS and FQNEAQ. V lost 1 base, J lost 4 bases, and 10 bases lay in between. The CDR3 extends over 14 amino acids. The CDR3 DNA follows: TGTGCCAGCAGCTTAGGGGGGCTTGGCACTGAAGCTTTCTTT. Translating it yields CASSLGGLGTEAFF. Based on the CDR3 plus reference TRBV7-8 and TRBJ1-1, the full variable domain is GAGVSQSPRYKVAKRGQDVALRCDPISGHVSLFWYQQALGQGPEFLTYFQNEAQLDKSGLPSDRFFAERPEGSVSTLKIQRTQQEDSAVYLCASSLGGLGTEAFFGQGTRLTVV.

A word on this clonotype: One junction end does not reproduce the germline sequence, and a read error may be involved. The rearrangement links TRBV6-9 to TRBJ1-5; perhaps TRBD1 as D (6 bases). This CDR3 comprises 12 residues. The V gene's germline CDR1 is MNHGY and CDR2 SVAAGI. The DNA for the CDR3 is TGCGCCAGCAGTGGGACAAGTCAGCCCCAGCATTTT. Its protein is CASSGTSQPQHF.